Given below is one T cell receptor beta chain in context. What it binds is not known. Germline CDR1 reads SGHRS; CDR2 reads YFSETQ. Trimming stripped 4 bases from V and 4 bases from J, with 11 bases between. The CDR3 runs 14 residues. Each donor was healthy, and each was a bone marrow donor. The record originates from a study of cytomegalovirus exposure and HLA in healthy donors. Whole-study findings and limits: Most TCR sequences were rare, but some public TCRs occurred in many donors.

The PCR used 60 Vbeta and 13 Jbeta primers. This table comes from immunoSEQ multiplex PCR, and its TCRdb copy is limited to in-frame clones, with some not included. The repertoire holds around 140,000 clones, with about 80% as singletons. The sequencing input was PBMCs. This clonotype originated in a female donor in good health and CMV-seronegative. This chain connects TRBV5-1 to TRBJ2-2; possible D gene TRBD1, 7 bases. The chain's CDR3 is CASSTQGGTGELFF. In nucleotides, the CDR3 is TGCGCCAGCAGCACCCAGGGGGGCACCGGGGAGCTGTTTTTT.